The clone carrying this T cell receptor (beta chain) showed up just a few times. Its antigen is unidentified. The sample is drawn from a study of T-cell reconstitution after alpha-beta-depleted transplantation in children. Construction of the TCRbeta library involved unique molecular identifiers. TCRdb independently ran MiXCR on the PCR reads; one entry per CDR3 protein. The data show about 200,000 distinct CDR3 sequences, approximately 7% seen once. Study-wide results and limits: As was reported, about two months after transplant, alpha-beta T cells came from several hundred expanded graft clones. It was newly produced T cells that mostly accounted for T-cell counts and diversity one year after transplant.

The specimen was PBMCs, collected before TCRalphabeta/CD19-depleted stem cell transplant. The source of this sequence is a boy aged 2-15 years with acute lymphoblastic leukemia, due to receive a stem cell transplant.

CDR3 sequence reads: CSVEDPQGFRPQETQYF. CDR3 coding DNA: TGCAGCGTTGAAGATCCCCAGGGTTTTCGCCCACAAGAGACCCAGTACTTC. This chain connects TRBV29-1 to TRBJ2-5; possibly TRBD1 for D (5 bases). In germline, CDR1 is SQVTM, CDR2 ANQGSEA. Trimming left V 0 bases short and J 2 bases short, with 19 bases between. The CDR3 is 17 amino acids.